The 15 T cell receptor beta chains given below trace back to one sample, sequenced in a study of shared clonotypes between healthy human individuals. Libraries were prepared by immunoSEQ multiplex PCR; TCRdb keeps only in-frame clonotypes and omits some of them. The sample gives over a million clones, about 75% of which show up once; over 1.3% is in the top ten. Sequencing was done on a sample of memory CD4+ T cells sorted from blood. Stated subset: CD45RA-negative fraction. Receptor source: a man younger than 30 in good health.

Turning to this clone: The same CDR3 also results from other DNA sequences found in this sample. The chain links TRBV9 to TRBJ1-2, with a weak D call TRBD1 (6 bases). This CDR3 comprises 13 residues. V was clipped by 3 bases and J by 2 bases, with 8 bases between them. Per germline, CDR1 SGDLS and CDR2 YYNGEE. The CDR3 DNA reads TGTGCCAGCAGCGATAGGGGGAACTATGGCTACACCTTC. Translating gives CASSDRGNYGYTF.

CDR3 sequence: CASSSRDRGDQPQHF. CDR3 DNA: TGTGCCAGTAGCTCCAGGGACAGGGGGGATCAGCCCCAGCATTTT. V gene TRBV19 combines with J gene TRBJ1-5; 11 bases map to TRBD1. The CDR3 runs 15 residues. V shed 6 bases, J shed 5 bases, and the junction held 6 bases outside the gene matches. CDR1 is LNHDA, CDR2 SQIVND, per germline (reference sequence).

About this clone itself: Other DNA sequences from this sample encode an identical CDR3 as well. The chain couples TRBV6-5 to TRBJ1-4; 7 bases line up with TRBD1. Germline CDR1 reads MNHEY; CDR2 reads SVGAGI. The ends lost 6 bases at V and 7 bases at J; junction bases unmatched: 5. CDR3 length equals 13 residues. The DNA of the CDR3 is TGTGCCAGCAGCCGGACAGGATCTGAAAAACTGTTTTTT. Encoded protein: CASSRTGSEKLFF.

In its sample, this clone was seen many times. The chain links TRBV6-1 to TRBJ2-3, with 8 bases aligning to TRBD2. The CDR3 loop spans 16 amino acids. Losses at the gene ends were 4 bases for V and 0 bases for J; bases not matched to a gene: 6. From germline, CDR1 is MNHNS and CDR2 SASEGT. This CDR3 reads CASSVAGGFSTDTQYF. DNA for the CDR3: TGTGCCAGCAGTGTGGCGGGGGGCTTTAGCACAGATACGCAGTATTTT.

The chain joins TRBV5-1 to TRBJ1-6; D is unresolved. Trimming removed 2 bases at V and 9 bases at J, with 15 bases between. This CDR3 region has 15 residues. From germline, CDR1 is SGHRS and CDR2 YFSETQ. Here the CDR3 DNA reads TGCGCCAGCAGCTTTACCGGACCCAAGACTTCACCCCTCCACTTT. This gives the protein CASSFTGPKTSPLHF. Filled out from reference TRBV5-1 and TRBJ1-6, the complete variable domain reads KAGVTQTPRYLIKTRGQQVTLSCSPISGHRSVSWYQQTPGQGLQFLFEYFSETQRNKGNFPGRFSGRQFSNSRSEMNVSTLELGDSALYLCASSFTGPKTSPLHFGNGTRLTVT.

Details on this clone: Since a much larger clone is just one base distant, this may be a read error. The V call is TRBV5-4, the J call TRBJ2-3; D is unclear. V was cut by 1 base and J by 0 bases, with 3 bases left in between. Germline lookup yields CDR1 SGHNT and CDR2 YYREEE (reference sequence). This CDR3 is built from 13 residues. The CDR3 loop is CASSLPSTDTQYF. As DNA, the CDR3 is TGTGCCAGCAGCTTGCCTAGCACAGATACGCAGTATTTT.

As regards this clone: The same CDR3 arises from other DNA sequences in this sample as well. The V and J genes are TRBV9 and TRBJ2-5; unclear D gene. CDR1 and CDR2 from the germline V gene are SGDLS and YYNGEE. This CDR3 region has 14 residues. Trimming removed 0 bases at V and 1 base at J, with 7 bases between. CDR3 DNA: TGTGCCAGCAGCGTAGGGCTCGGCCAAGAGACCCAGTACTTC. It is translated as CASSVGLGQETQYF.

With respect to this clone: Different DNA sequences within this sample yield the same CDR3. The chain links TRBV6-5 to TRBJ1-3; D perhaps matches TRBD1 (5 bases). CDR3 size: 11 residues. V lost 9 bases and J lost 4, with 7 bases in between. Per the germline V gene, CDR1 is MNHEY and CDR2 is SVGAGI. The CDR3 DNA reads as TGTGCCAGTGGGGGGGGAAACACCATATATTTT. Translation: CASGGGNTIYF.

The chain uses TRBV27 and TRBJ2-1, with TRBD2 identical over 7 bases. Looked up from germline, CDR1 is MNHEY and CDR2 is SMNVEV (reference sequence). With V trimmed by 6 bases and J by 11 bases, 13 bases remained unmatched. The CDR3 spans 14 residues. The CDR3 DNA is TGTGCCAGCAGCATAGGGGTAGCTAGCGGACAGCAGTTCTTC. As protein: CASSIGVASGQQFF.

The chain carries TRBV7-6 and TRBJ2-7; no reliable D call. The length of the CDR3 is 16 residues. Germline CDR1 reads SGHVS; CDR2 reads FNYEAQ. V lost 0 bases to trimming and J lost 5 bases, with 17 bases between them. DNA of the CDR3: TGTGCCAGCAGCTTAGCGGGTGGACCTTCAGGCCACGAGCAGTACTTC. Its protein product is CASSLAGGPSGHEQYF.

This chain connects TRBV6-1 to TRBJ1-5; 8 bases agree with TRBD1. The germline CDR1 and CDR2 sequences are MNHNS and SASEGT. The CDR3 length is 15 residues. V gave up 5 bases and J gave up 5 bases; unmatched junction bases: 8. Here the CDR3 DNA reads TGTGCCAGCAGTCCAGGGGGCGCGTGGGATCAGCCCCAGCATTTT. Its translation is CASSPGGAWDQPQHF.

This chain links TRBV28 with TRBJ1-2; 7 nucleotides line up with TRBD1. CDR3 size: 13 residues. Germline CDR1 MDHEN, CDR2 SYDVKM. The trim removed 3 bases at V and 8 bases at J, leaving 6 bases unmatched. The CDR3 protein is CASSLEGGSGYTF. The CDR3 DNA reads TGTGCCAGCAGTTTGGAAGGGGGCAGCGGCTACACCTTC.

This chain uses TRBV5-4 with TRBJ1-2; 9 bases agree with TRBD1. This CDR3 contains 19 residues. Unmatched junction bases numbered 18, after V lost 6 bases and J lost 0 bases. Germline V gene lookup returns CDR1 SGHNT and CDR2 YYREEE (reference sequence). CDR3: CASKLNRGRLQDANYGYTF. In DNA form, the CDR3 reads TGTGCCAGCAAGCTAAACAGGGGGCGACTGCAGGATGCTAACTATGGCTACACCTTC.

The chain combines TRBV20-1 with TRBJ2-7; D unclear. Germline V CDR1 and CDR2: DFQATT, SNEGSKA (reference sequence). V lost 6 bases and J lost 7, with 13 bases in between. The CDR3 covers 11 residues. CDR3 bases: TGCAGTGCCCGTCGAGAAGGGGAGCAGTACTTC. Amino acids: CSARREGEQYF.

This clone was observed once. This chain joins TRBV30 and TRBJ2-6, with D perhaps matching TRBD2 (6 bases). The CDR3 is made up of 14 amino acids. Germline V gives CDR1 GTSNPN, CDR2 SVGIG (reference sequence). The germline V and J ends were trimmed by 0 bases and 7 bases, with 10 bases remaining between them. CDR3 nucleotide sequence: TGTGCCTGGAGTGTCGGAGGGGCAGCCAACGTCCTGACTTTC. Its protein product is CAWSVGGAANVLTF.